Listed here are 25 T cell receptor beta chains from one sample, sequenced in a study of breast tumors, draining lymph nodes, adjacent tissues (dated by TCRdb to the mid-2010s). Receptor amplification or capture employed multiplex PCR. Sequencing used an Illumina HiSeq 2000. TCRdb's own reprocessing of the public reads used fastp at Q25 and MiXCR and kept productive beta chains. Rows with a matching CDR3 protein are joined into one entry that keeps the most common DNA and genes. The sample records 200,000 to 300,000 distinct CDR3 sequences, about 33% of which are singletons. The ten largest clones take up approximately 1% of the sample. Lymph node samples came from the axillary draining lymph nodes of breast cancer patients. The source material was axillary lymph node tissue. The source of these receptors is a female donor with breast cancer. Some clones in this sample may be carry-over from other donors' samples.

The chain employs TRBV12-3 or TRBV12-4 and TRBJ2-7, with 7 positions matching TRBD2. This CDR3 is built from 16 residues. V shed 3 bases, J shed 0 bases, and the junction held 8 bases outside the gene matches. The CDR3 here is CASSFSASGISYEQYF. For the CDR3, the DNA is TGTGCCAGCAGTTTCTCCGCTAGCGGTATCTCCTACGAGCAGTACTTC.

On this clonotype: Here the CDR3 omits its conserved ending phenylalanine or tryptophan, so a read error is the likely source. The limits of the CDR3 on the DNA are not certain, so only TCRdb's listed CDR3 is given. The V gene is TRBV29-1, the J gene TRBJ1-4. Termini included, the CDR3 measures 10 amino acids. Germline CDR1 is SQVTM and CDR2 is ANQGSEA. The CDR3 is CSVETSGSFD.

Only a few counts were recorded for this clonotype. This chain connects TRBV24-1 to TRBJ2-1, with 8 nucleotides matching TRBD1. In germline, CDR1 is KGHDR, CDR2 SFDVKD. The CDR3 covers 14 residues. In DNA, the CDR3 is TGTGCTAGATCACGGACAGGGTGGTACAATGAGCAGTTCTTC. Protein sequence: CARSRTGWYNEQFF.

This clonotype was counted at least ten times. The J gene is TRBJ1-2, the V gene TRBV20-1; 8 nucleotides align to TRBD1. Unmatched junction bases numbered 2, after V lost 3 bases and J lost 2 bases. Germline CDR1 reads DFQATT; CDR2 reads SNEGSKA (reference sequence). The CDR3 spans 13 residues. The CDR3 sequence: CSARDRANYGYTF. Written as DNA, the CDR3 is TGCAGTGCTAGGGACAGGGCCAACTATGGCTACACCTTC.

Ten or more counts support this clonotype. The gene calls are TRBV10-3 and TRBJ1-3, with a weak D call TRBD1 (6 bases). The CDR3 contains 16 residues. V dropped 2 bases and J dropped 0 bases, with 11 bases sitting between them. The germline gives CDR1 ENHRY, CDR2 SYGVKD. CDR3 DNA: TGTGCCATCAGTGAGACGGACAGACGCTCTGGAAACACCATATATTTT. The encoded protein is CAISETDRRSGNTIYF.

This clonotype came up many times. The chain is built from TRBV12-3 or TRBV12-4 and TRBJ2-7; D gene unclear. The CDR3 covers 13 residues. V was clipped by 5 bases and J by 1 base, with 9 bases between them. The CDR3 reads CASSGLGSYEQYF. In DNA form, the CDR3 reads TGTGCCAGCAGTGGTCTAGGTTCCTACGAGCAGTACTTC.

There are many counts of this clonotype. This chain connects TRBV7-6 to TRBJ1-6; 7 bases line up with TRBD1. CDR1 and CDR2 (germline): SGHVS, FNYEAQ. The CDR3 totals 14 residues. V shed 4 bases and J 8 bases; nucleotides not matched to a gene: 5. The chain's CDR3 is CASSSRQGDSPLHF. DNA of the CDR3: TGTGCCAGCAGCTCCCGACAGGGTGATTCACCCCTCCACTTT.

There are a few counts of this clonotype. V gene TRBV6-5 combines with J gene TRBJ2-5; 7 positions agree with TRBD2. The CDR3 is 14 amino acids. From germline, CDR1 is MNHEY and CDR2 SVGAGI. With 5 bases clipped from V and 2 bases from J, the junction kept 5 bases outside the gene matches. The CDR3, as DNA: TGTGCCAGCAGTCCTCGAGCGGGACAAGAGACCCAGTACTTC. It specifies CASSPRAGQETQYF.

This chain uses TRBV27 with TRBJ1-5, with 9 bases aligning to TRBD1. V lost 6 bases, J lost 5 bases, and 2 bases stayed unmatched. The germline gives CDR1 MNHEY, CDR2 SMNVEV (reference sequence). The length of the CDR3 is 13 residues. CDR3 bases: TGTGCCAGCAGAGACAGGGGGGATCAGCCCCAGCATTTT. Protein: CASRDRGDQPQHF.

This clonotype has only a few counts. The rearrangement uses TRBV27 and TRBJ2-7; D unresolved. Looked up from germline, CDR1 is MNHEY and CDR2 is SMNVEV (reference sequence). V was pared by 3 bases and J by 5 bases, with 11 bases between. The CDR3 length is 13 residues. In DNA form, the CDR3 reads TGTGCCAGCAGTTTTTTGGTCGACCACGAGCAGTACTTC. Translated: CASSFLVDHEQYF.

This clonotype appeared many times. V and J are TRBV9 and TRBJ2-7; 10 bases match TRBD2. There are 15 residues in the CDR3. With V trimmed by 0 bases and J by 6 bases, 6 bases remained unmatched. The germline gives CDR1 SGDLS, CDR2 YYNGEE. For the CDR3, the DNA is TGTGCCAGCAGCGTAGACCTAGCGGGAGCGGGCGAGCAGTACTTC. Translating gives CASSVDLAGAGEQYF.

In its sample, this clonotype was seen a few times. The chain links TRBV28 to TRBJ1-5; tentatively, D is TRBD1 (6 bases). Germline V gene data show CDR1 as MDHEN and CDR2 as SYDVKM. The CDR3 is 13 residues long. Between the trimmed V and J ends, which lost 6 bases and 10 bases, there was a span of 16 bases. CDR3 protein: CASSTSGARPQHF. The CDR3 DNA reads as TGTGCCAGCAGCACCTCGGGGGCCCGACCCCAGCATTTT. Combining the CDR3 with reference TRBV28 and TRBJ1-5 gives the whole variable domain DVKVTQSSRYLVKRTGEKVFLECVQDMDHENMFWYRQDPGLGLRLIYFSYDVKMKEKGDIPEGYSVSREKKERFSLILESASTNQTSMYLCASSTSGARPQHFGDGTRLSIL.

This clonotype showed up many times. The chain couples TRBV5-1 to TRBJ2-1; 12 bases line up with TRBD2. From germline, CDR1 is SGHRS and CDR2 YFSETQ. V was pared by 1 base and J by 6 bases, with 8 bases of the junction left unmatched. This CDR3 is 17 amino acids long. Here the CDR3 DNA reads TGCGCCAGCAGCTTGACCGGACTAGCGGGAATCCTCAATGAGCAGTTCTTC. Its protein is CASSLTGLAGILNEQFF. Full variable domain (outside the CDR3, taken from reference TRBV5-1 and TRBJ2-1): KAGVTQTPRYLIKTRGQQVTLSCSPISGHRSVSWYQQTPGQGLQFLFEYFSETQRNKGNFPGRFSGRQFSNSRSEMNVSTLELGDSALYLCASSLTGLAGILNEQFFGPGTRLTVL.

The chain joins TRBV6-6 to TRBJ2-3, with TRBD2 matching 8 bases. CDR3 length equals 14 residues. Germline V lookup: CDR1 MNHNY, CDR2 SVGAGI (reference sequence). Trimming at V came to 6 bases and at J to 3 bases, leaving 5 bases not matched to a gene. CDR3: CASSEPSGTDTQYF. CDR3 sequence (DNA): TGTGCCAGCAGCGAACCTAGCGGGACAGATACGCAGTATTTT.

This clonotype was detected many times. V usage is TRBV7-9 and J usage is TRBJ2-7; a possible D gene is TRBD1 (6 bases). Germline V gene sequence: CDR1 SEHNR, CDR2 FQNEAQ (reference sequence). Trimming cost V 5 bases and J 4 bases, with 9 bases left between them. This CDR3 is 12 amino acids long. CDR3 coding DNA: TGTGCCAGCAGCCGCGGACAGTACGAGCAGTACTTC. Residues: CASSRGQYEQYF.

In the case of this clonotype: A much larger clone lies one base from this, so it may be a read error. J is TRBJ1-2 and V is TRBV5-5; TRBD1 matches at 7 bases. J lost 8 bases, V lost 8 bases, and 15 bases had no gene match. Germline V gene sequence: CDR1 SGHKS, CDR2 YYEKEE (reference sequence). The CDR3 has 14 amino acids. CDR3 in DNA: TGTGCCAGTAGTATTGGAGGGGGCTCCCGAGGCTACACCTTC. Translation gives CASSIGGGSRGYTF.

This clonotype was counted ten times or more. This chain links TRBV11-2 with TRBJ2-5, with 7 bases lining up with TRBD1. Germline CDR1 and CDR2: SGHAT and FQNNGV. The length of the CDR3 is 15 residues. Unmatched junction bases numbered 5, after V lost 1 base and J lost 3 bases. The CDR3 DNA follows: TGTGCCAGCAGCTTAGGTGGGACAGAGAAAGAGACCCAGTACTTC. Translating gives CASSLGGTEKETQYF. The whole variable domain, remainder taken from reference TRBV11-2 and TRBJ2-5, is EAGVAQSPRYKIIEKRQSVAFWCNPISGHATLYWYQQILGQGPKLLIQFQNNGVVDDSQLPKDRFSAERLKGVDSTLKIQPAKLEDSAVYLCASSLGGTEKETQYFGPGTRLLVL.

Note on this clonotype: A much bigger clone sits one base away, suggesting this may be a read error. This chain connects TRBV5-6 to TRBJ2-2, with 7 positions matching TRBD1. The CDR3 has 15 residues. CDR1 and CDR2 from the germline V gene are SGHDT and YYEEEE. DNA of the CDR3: TGTGCCAGCAGCTTGTTTAGCAGGGGGACCGGGGAGCCGTTTTTT. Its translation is CASSLFSRGTGEPFF.

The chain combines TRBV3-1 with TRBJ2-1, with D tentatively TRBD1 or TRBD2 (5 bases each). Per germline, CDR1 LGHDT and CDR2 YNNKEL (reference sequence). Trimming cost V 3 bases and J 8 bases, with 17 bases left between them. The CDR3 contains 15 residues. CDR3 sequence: CASSHRDPGSYEQFF. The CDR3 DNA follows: TGTGCCAGCAGCCACCGGGACCCCGGATCGTATGAGCAGTTCTTC.

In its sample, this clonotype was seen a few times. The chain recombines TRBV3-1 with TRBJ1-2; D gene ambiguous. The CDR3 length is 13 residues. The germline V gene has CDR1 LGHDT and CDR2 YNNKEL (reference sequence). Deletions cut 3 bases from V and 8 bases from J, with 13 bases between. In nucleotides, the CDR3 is TGTGCCAGCAGCCACTCATCCTGGTCCGGCTACACCTTC. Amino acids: CASSHSSWSGYTF.

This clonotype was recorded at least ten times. CDR3 in amino acids: CASSYDDEQYF. The CDR3 region has the DNA TGTGCCAGCAGTTACGATGACGAGCAGTACTTC. The chain couples TRBV6-5 to TRBJ2-7, with D hard to call. This CDR3 is built from 11 residues. The germline V gene encodes CDR1 MNHEY and CDR2 SVGAGI. V lost 2 bases and J lost 5, with 4 bases in between.

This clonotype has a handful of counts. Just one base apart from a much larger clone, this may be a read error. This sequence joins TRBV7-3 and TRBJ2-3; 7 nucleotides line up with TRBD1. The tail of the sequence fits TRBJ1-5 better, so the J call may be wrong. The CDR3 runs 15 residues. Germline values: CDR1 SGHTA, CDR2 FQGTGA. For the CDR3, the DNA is TGTGCCAGCAGCAACACAGGGGCCCCCACAGATACGCAGCATTTT. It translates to CASSNTGAPTDTQHF.

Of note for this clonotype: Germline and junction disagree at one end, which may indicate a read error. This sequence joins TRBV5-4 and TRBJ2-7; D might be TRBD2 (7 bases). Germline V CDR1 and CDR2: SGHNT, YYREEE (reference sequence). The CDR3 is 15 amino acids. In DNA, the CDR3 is TGTGCCAGCAGCTTAGGGGGAGGGCCTGGGTACGAGCGGTACTTC. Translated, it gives CASSLGGGPGYERYF.

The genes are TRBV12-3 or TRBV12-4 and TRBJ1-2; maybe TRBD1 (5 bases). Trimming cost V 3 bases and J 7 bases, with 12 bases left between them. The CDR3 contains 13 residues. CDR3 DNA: TGTGCCAGCAGTTTCCGGTGGCAGGGTGGCTACACCTTC. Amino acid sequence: CASSFRWQGGYTF.

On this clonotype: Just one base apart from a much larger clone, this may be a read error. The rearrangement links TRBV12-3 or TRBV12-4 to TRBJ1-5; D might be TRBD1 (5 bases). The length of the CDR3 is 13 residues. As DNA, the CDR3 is TGTGCCAGCAAGGAGGGGCCCAATCAGCCCCAGAATTTT. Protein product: CASKEGPNQPQNF.